These T cell receptor beta chains were read from a single sample in a study of OX40 agonist ivuxolimab in advanced cancers. Clones were sequenced by immunoSEQ multiplex PCR, and TCRdb holds only the in-frame ones, with some missing. The sample holds fewer than 35,000 clones; approximately 90% are singletons and the top ten take approximately 24%. Specimen: CD4+ or CD8+ T cells sorted from blood, collected in a trial of the OX40 agonist ivuxolimab. The receptor source for this set is an adult with an advanced solid tumor such as melanoma, head and neck, liver or kidney cancer. CDR3s include the opening cysteine and the closing phenylalanine or tryptophan. Rows may omit the clone size; those that give it use once, few, many or a size class.

v_call	clone_size	j_call	cdr3_aa
TRBV11-3	NA	TRBJ2-7	CASSLDPDYPYEQYF
TRBV13	once	TRBJ2-7	CASSPQPPGGPSYEQYF
TRBV7-2	NA	TRBJ1-3	CASSLVSGATFSGNTIYF
TRBV15	NA	TRBJ2-5	CATSFTGGLQETQYF
TRBV7-8	NA	TRBJ2-7	CASRPLREQGDEQYF
TRBV4-1	NA	TRBJ2-1	CASSQAGGSRFF
TRBV29-1	NA	TRBJ2-7	CSVTGTDNYEGQYF
TRBV15	NA	TRBJ1-6	CATSRVGGYSPLHF
TRBV7-8	NA	TRBJ2-1	CASSSSGRIHNEQFF
TRBV14	NA	TRBJ2-3	CASSLAGLDTQYF
TRBV19	NA	TRBJ2-1	CASSNSGSSYNEQFF
TRBV10-2	NA	TRBJ2-7	CASTSGLYEQYF
TRBV9	few	TRBJ1-5	CASSGRGDQPQHF
TRBV7-8	NA	TRBJ2-7	CASSGWELGSSYEQYF
TRBV7-6	NA	TRBJ2-3	CASSLVAPADTQYF